Following are 3 T cell receptor beta chains from one sample sequenced in a study of post-analysis software for immune sequencing data. General study points: Patients had higher frequencies than controls of roughly five TRBV segments, including TRBV5-6, TRBV5-1 and TRBV20-1.

The authors incorporated unique molecular identifiers into the TCR beta cDNA libraries. TCRdb called the PCR reads again in MiXCR, with one record for every CDR3 protein. The sample yields about 540,000 distinct CDR3 sequences, approximately 34% seen once. These TCRs' antigens remain unknown. Source material: blood. These receptors were taken from a girl between 2 and 17 years old with multiple sclerosis.

This clonotype was recorded a few times. The rearrangement links TRBV7-2 to TRBJ2-4; no reliable D call. Trimming left V 1 base short and J 0 bases short, with 13 bases between. The CDR3 consists of 17 residues. Germline V CDR1 and CDR2: SGHTA, FQGNSA. CDR3 sequence: CASSLGLGRLAKNIQYF. The CDR3 region has the DNA TGTGCCAGCAGCTTAGGGTTAGGTAGACTAGCCAAAAACATTCAGTACTTC.

The chain uses TRBV20-1 and TRBJ2-7, with 11 bases lining up with TRBD1. Germline loops: CDR1 DFQATT, CDR2 SNEGSKA (reference sequence). This CDR3 has 16 amino acids. Trimming removed 6 bases from V and 4 bases from J; junction bases left unmatched: 14. The CDR3, as DNA: TGCAGTGCAGGGACAGGGGGGCTGGGTAACCTATACGAGCAGTACTTC. Its protein product is CSAGTGGLGNLYEQYF.

In its sample, this clonotype was seen many times. The chain recombines TRBV25-1 with TRBJ2-1; D remains ambiguous. CDR3 size: 11 residues. Germline CDR1 reads MGHDK; CDR2 reads SYGVNS. With 4 bases removed from V and 5 bases from J, the gap between germline ends came to 3 bases. The CDR3 spells CASSGNNEQFF. In DNA, the CDR3 is TGTGCCAGCAGTGGGAACAATGAGCAGTTCTTC.